Given below is one T cell receptor (beta chain) in context. Its matching antigen is unknown. This specimen belongs to a study of vaccination effects on CD4 cells after COVID-19. Study information: Two-dose BNT162b2 or mRNA-1273 vaccination was given to participants. Study-wide results and limits: Of the vaccine-induced clones from healthy vaccinees, merely 1 of 255 recognized common cold coronaviruses as well. Long after vaccination, the clones induced by infection and by vaccine shrank markedly in size.

The germline gives CDR1 LGHDT, CDR2 YNNKEL (reference sequence). The CDR3 spans 16 residues. V was pared by 1 base and J by 3 bases, with 12 bases between. Assay used: immunoSEQ multiplex PCR; TCRdb lists only in-frame clones, some missing. The data show roughly 35,000 clones, about three fifths seen once. Peptide-pool stimulation followed by sequencing identified expanded antigen-specific CD4+ clonotypes in the ViraFEST assay. An approximately ten-day culture period preceded the isolation of CD4+ T cells. Among the vaccine recipients, none had a prior SARS-CoV-2 infection, and nucleocapsid antibodies were negative.

This chain links TRBV3-1 (or the pseudogene TRBV3-2) with TRBJ1-4; perhaps TRBD1 as D (5 bases). This sequence was found in a human donor who received a COVID-19 vaccine. The material was CD4+ T cells from PBMCs cultured with HCoV-OC43 spike peptides, obtained before COVID-19 vaccination. The subset: HCoV-OC43 spike overlapping peptide pool stimulation. CDR3 sequence (DNA): TGTGCCAGCAGCCAAGGTGGGATGACAGCTAATGAAAAACTGTTTTTT. This encodes CASSQGGMTANEKLFF.